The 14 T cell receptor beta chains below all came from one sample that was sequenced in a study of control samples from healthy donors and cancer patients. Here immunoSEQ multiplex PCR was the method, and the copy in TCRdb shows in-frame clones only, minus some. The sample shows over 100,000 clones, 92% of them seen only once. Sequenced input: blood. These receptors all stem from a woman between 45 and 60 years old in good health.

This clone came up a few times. CDR3 nucleotides: TGTGCCAGCAGACCCAGGACTAGCGGGTGGTATTTT. This sequence encodes CASRPRTSGWYF. This chain joins TRBV12-3 or TRBV12-4 and TRBJ2-3; 11 bases are shared with TRBD2. The CDR3 is 12 amino acids. Trimming at V came to 6 bases and at J to 14 bases, leaving 7 bases not matched to a gene.

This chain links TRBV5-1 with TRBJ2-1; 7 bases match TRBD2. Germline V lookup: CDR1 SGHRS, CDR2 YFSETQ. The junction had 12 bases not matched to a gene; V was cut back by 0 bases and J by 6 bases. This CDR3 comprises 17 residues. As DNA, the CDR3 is TGCGCCAGCAGCTTGGAGCCGGGAGGAGGGGTCACCAATGAGCAGTTCTTC. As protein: CASSLEPGGGVTNEQFF.

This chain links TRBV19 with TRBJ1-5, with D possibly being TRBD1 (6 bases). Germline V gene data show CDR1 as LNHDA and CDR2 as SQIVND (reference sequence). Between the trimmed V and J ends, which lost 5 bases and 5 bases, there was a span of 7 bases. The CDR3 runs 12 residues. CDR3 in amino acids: CASSHRDQPQHF. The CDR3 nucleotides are TGTGCCAGTAGTCACAGGGATCAGCCCCAGCATTTT. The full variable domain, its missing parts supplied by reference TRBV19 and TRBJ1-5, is DGGITQSPKYLFRKEGQNVTLSCEQNLNHDAMYWYRQDPGQGLRLIYYSQIVNDFQKGDIAEGYSVSREKKESFPLTVTSAQKNPTAFYLCASSHRDQPQHFGDGTRLSIL.

The chain's CDR3 is CASSPRRTQTYEQYF. DNA for the CDR3: TGTGCCAGCAGCCCAAGGCGGACGCAAACCTACGAGCAGTACTTC. V is TRBV7-8 and J is TRBJ2-7, with unresolved D. The CDR3 is 15 residues long. CDR1 and CDR2 from the germline V gene are SGHVS and FQNEAQ. V was shortened by 5 bases and J by 2 bases, with 16 bases between the two germline ends.

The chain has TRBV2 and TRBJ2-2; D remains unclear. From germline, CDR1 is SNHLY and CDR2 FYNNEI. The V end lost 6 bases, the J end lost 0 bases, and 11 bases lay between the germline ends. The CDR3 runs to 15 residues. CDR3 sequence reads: CASRGESSNTGELFF. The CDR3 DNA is TGTGCCAGCAGGGGCGAAAGCTCGAACACCGGGGAGCTGTTTTTT.

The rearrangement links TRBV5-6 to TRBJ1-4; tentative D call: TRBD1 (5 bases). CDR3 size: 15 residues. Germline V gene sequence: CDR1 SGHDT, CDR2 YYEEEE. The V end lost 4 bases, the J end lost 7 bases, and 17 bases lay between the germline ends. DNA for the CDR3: TGTGCCAGCAGCACCCGGGCGGGGGGAACTGAAAAACTGTTTTTT. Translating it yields CASSTRAGGTEKLFF.

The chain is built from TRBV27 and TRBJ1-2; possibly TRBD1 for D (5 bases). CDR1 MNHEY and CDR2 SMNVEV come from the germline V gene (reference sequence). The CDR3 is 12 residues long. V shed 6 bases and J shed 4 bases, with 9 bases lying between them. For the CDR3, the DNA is TGTGCCAGCAGATCAGGGCTCTATGGCTACACCTTC. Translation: CASRSGLYGYTF.

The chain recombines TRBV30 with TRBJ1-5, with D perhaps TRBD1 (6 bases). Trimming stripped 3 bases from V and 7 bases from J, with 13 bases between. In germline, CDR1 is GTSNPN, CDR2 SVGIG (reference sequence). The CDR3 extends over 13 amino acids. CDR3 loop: CAWRGQGQQPQHF. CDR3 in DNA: TGTGCCTGGAGGGGGCAGGGGCAACAGCCCCAGCATTTT.

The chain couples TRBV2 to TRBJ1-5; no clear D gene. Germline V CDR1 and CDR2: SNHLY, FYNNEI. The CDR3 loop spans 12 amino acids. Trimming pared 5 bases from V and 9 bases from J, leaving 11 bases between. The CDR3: CASSFEMSPQHF. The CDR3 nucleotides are TGTGCCAGCAGTTTTGAAATGTCGCCCCAGCATTTT.

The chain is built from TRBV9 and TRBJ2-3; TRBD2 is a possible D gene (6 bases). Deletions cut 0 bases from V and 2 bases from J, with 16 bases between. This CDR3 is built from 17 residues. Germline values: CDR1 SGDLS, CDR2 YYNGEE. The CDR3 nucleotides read TGTGCCAGCAGCGTAGAGTGGGGGGACCGCCTCACAGATACGCAGTATTTT. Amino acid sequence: CASSVEWGDRLTDTQYF. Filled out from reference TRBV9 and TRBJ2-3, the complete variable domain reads DSGVTQTPKHLITATGQRVTLRCSPRSGDLSVYWYQQSLDQGLQFLIQYYNGEERAKGNILERFSAQQFPDLHSELNLSSLELGDSALYFCASSVEWGDRLTDTQYFGPGTRLTVL.

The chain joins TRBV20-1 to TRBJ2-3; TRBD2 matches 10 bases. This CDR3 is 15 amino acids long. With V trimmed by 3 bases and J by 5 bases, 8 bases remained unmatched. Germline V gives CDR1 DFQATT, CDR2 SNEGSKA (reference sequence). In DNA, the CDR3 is TGCAGTGCTAGTGAAGCGGGGGGGCCTTTAGATACGCAGTATTTT. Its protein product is CSASEAGGPLDTQYF.

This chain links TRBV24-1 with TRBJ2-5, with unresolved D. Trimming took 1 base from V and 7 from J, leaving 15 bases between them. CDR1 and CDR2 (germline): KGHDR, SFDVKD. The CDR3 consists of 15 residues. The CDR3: CATSDFPAPSPTQYF. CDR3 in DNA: TGTGCCACCAGTGATTTTCCAGCTCCATCGCCGACCCAGTACTTC.

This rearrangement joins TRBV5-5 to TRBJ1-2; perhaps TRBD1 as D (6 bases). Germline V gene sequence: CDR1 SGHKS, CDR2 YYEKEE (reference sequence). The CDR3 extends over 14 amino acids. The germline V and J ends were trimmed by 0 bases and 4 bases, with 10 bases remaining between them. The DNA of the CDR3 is TGTGCCAGCAGCTTGGGGGGGCGCAGCTATGGCTACACCTTC. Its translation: CASSLGGRSYGYTF.

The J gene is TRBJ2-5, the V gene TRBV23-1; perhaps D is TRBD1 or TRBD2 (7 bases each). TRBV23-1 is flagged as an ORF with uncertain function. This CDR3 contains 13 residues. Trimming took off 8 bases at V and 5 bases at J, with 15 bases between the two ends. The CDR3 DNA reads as TGCGCCAGCGGACGTCAGGGGGGGGAGACCCAGTACTTC. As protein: CASGRQGGETQYF.